The T cell receptor (beta chain) described here comes from a study of cytomegalovirus exposure and HLA in healthy donors. Clones were read by immunoSEQ multiplex PCR, and TCRdb kept only the in-frame ones, dropping some. The sample contains hundreds of thousands of clones, about 88% of which appear only once. Specimen: PBMCs. The receptor's source is a man between 18 and 35 years old in good health and CMV-seropositive.

CDR3 nucleotide sequence: TGTGCCAGCAGCGGGCTAGCGGGAGGGCCGGCCAATGAGCAGTTCTTC. As protein: CASSGLAGGPANEQFF. The chain uses TRBV9 and TRBJ2-1; 12 bases map to TRBD2. V was clipped by 3 bases and J by 6 bases; unmatched bases: 7. Germline CDR1 SGDLS, CDR2 YYNGEE. This CDR3 spans 16 amino acids.